This T cell receptor beta chain was retrieved from a study of CD8 T cells in Susac syndrome. V lost 0 bases and J lost 6, with 16 bases in between. CDR1 and CDR2 (germline): SGHNT, YYREEE (reference sequence). The CDR3 is 16 residues long. The study's findings and limits: The study conceded that relatively few individuals underwent its TCR sequencing and HLA analysis.

Details on this clonotype: Its antigen is unidentified.

The authors reverse transcribed roughly 0.5 to 1 ug RNA with random hexamers. The amplification used immunoSEQ multiplex PCR on TCR beta CDR3; it spanned 54 Vbeta and 13 Jbeta. TCRdb independently ran MiXCR on the immunoSEQ multiplex PCR reads; one entry per CDR3 protein. The sample has under 150,000 distinct CDR3 sequences, 90% to 95% seen once. Controls matched for age and sex were healthy donors. This clonotype originated in a human donor in good health. Specimen: CD8+ T cells from PBMCs. The chain uses TRBV5-4 and TRBJ2-1, with D possibly matching TRBD2 (7 bases). The CDR3 loop is CASSLVVLGGANEQFF. DNA of the CDR3: TGTGCCAGCAGCTTGGTAGTACTAGGGGGGGCCAATGAGCAGTTCTTC.